The entry below gives a single T cell receptor (beta chain) sequence along with its context. V was trimmed by 0 bases and J by 0 bases, leaving 7 bases between them. Germline CDR1 reads SGDLS; CDR2 reads YYNGEE. The CDR3 is 15 residues long. The sample is drawn from a study of shared T cell receptors in the human thymus. Clones were sequenced by immunoSEQ multiplex PCR, and TCRdb holds only the in-frame ones, with some missing. The sample yields roughly 560,000 clones, about 80% seen once. In addition, the sample was reused for a study of human thymus T cells. That source reports: Donors consisted of healthy Finnish infants (having corrective surgery for congenital heart defects). Thymic material originated from resections removed in the course of corrective heart surgery. Among thymic and blood repertoires, usage of V and J genes appeared biased.

The sequencing sample was made of thymocytes. The rearrangement links TRBV9 to TRBJ2-1, with no clear D. This clonotype was sampled from a boy younger than two with a congenital heart defect. CDR3 nucleotide sequence: TGTGCCAGCAGCGTAGGTCTAGTCTCCTACAATGAGCAGTTCTTC. Translated: CASSVGLVSYNEQFF.